The source of this T cell receptor beta chain is a study of T cells in Graves' hyperthyroidism and ophthalmopathy. Across the study: Initial diagnosis, before any treatment, was when peripheral blood was collected.

This clonotype has a count of ten or more. The source material, RNA transcripts, was used to amplify TCR beta CDR3 regions. The HTBI primer set was used in a first-round RT-PCR of the TCR CDR3. Each CDR3 protein is one row after TCRdb ran MiXCR on the multiplex PCR reads. The sample has roughly 700,000 distinct CDR3 sequences; less than 15% are singletons. Germline V lookup: CDR1 KGHDR, CDR2 SFDVKD. The CDR3 has 13 residues. Trimming took 1 base from V and 8 from J, leaving 8 bases between them. Across 18 months, stable Graves' hyperthyroidism was marked by no progression to ophthalmopathy. Each patient was aged 18 to 65 and had newly diagnosed hyperthyroidism of under 2 months' duration. It was uncontrolled infection, other autoimmune disease, pregnancy or lactation that excluded patients.

The source is a woman younger than 35 with Graves' hyperthyroidism. The chain links TRBV24-1 to TRBJ2-1; D is unresolved. Sequenced sample: blood. The CDR3 nucleotides read TGTGCCACCAGTGATTTTTATATAGATGAGCAGTTCTTC. Its translation is CATSDFYIDEQFF.